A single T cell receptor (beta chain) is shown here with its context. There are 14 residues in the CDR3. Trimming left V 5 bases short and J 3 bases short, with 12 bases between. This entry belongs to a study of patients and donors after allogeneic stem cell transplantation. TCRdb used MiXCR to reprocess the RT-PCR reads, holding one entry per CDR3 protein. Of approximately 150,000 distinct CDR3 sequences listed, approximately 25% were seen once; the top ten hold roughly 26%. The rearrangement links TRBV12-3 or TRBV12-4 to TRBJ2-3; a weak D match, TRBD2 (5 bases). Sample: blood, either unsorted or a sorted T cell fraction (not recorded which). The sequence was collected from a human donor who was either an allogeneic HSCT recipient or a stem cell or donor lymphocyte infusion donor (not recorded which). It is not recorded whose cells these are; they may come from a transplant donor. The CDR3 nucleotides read TGTGCCAGCAGTCCCCGCCTAGCAACAGATACGCAGTATTTT. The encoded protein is CASSPRLATDTQYF.